What follows is one T cell receptor (beta chain) and its context. This sample was included in a study of cytomegalovirus exposure and HLA in healthy donors. 60 Vbeta and 13 Jbeta primers were used in PCR. Sequenced by immunoSEQ multiplex PCR; TCRdb stores in-frame clones only, minus some. This table holds around 98,000 clones, about 76% found once. The CDR3 totals 15 residues. Unmatched junction bases numbered 4, after V lost 5 bases and J lost 0 bases. The germline V gene has CDR1 SGHRS and CDR2 YFSETQ. The sequenced material came from PBMCs. The chain links TRBV5-1 to TRBJ2-1, with 8 bases fitting TRBD2. This TCR derives from a human donor in good health. The CDR3 DNA is TGCGCCAGCAGAACCGGGACTAGCTCCTACAATGAGCAGTTCTTC. This sequence encodes CASRTGTSSYNEQFF.